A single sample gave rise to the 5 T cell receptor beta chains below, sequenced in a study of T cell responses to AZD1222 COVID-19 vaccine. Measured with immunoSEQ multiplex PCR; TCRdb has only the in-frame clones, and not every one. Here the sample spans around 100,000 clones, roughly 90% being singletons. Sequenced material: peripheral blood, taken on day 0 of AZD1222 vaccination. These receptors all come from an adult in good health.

The CDR3 nucleotides read TGTGCCAGCAGCTTGGCGGACAGAGGCCCGGAAAAACTGTTTTTT. Encoded protein: CASSLADRGPEKLFF. The chain couples TRBV7-9 to TRBJ1-4, with D maybe TRBD1 (6 bases). The germline V gene encodes CDR1 SEHNR and CDR2 FQNEAQ (reference sequence). The V and J ends lost 3 bases and 8 bases respectively, with 16 bases between them. The CDR3 has 15 residues. The full variable domain, with the rest looked up from reference TRBV7-9 and TRBJ1-4, is DTGVSQNPRHKITKRGQNVTFRCDPISEHNRLYWYRQTLGQGPEFLTYFQNEAQLEKSRLLSDRFSAERPKGSFSTLEIQRTEQGDSAMYLCASSLADRGPEKLFFGSGTQLSVL.

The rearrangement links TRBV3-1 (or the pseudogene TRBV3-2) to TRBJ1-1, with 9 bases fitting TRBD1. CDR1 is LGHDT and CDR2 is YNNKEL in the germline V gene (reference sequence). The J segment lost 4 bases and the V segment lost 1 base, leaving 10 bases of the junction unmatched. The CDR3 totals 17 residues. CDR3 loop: CASSQGGGQGVSTEAFF. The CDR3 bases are TGTGCCAGCAGCCAAGGGGGGGGACAGGGAGTCAGCACTGAAGCTTTCTTT.

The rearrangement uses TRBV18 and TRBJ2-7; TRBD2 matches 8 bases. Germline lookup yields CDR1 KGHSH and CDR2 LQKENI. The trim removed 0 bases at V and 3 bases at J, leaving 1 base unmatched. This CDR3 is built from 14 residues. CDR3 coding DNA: TGTGCCAGCTCACCACCGGGACTAGACTACGAGCAGTACTTC. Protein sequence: CASSPPGLDYEQYF.

CDR3 in amino acids: CASSAGQGSSYEQYF. In DNA form, the CDR3 reads TGTGCCAGCAGCGCCGGACAGGGATCCTCCTACGAGCAGTACTTC. The chain links TRBV25-1 to TRBJ2-7, with 8 bases that match TRBD1. CDR1 and CDR2 from the germline V gene are MGHDK and SYGVNS. The CDR3 length is 15 residues. The trim removed 6 bases at V and 0 bases at J, leaving 7 bases unmatched.

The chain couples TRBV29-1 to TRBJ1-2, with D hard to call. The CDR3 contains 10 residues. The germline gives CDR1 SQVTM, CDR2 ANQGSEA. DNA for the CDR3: TGCGCAAGCTCGGGCGCTGGCTACACCTTC. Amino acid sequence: CASSGAGYTF.